This T cell receptor beta chain was profiled in a study of CD8+CD57+ T cells in acquired aplastic anemia. Across the whole study: Sequencing produced an average of about 9.8 million reads per healthy donor for CD4+ cells.

Turning to this clonotype: Its antigen remains unknown.

Germline CDR1 is ENHRY and CDR2 is SYGVKD. The length of the CDR3 is 14 residues. J was trimmed by 3 bases and V by 3 bases; bases with no gene match: 3. Regarding the study as a whole: About 29 CD8+ CDR3 sequences occurred in both the patients and the controls.

Profiling that covered TCR beta VDJ and CDR3 relied on genomic DNA as its template. TCRdb independently ran MiXCR on the reads; one entry per CDR3 protein. The repertoire consists of roughly 64,000 distinct CDR3 sequences, with 55% occurring once and the leading ten covering under 2.5%. This rearrangement joins TRBV10-3 to TRBJ2-7, with TRBD1 identical over 9 bases. Sequences were obtained from sorted CD4+, CD8+, or CD8+CD57+ T cells (not recorded which) from PBMCs. This sequence originates from a human donor in good health, serving as a control. The CDR3 reads CAISEDRGSYEQYF. As DNA, the CDR3 is TGTGCCATCAGTGAAGACAGGGGGAGCTACGAGCAGTACTTC.